This TCR beta chain was sequenced in a study of neurological immune-mediated disorders. MiXCR, run by TCRdb on the 5' RACE reads, gives a single entry per CDR3 protein. The table includes around 100,000 distinct CDR3 sequences, more than 10% detected once. At least ten counts were recorded for this clonotype. What it binds is not known. Whole-study findings and limits: While HTLV-1-associated myelopathy showed the greatest TCR clonal expansion, multiple sclerosis showed the least, falling below healthy controls.

Time point indicated: longitudinal time-point 3. This CDR3 has 16 residues. Germline assignment: CDR1 MNHEY and CDR2 SVGAGI. V shed 0 bases and J 4 bases; nucleotides not matched to a gene: 7. Sequencing was carried out using PBMCs. This rearrangement joins TRBV6-5 to TRBJ1-1; 8 bases fit TRBD1. This TCR came from a female donor with HTLV-1-associated myelopathy (HAM/TSP). The CDR3 sequence is CASSYSTGVGGTEAFF. For the CDR3, the DNA is TGTGCCAGCAGTTACTCGACAGGGGTCGGGGGCACTGAAGCTTTCTTT.